This T cell receptor (beta chain) came from a study of blood T cells in healthy people across ages. Together with a sample-barcoded 5' primer, a J-beta primer mix was included in a second PCR lasting about 7 to 11 cycles. TCRdb used MiXCR to reprocess the 5' RACE reads, holding one entry per CDR3 protein. The table has about 670,000 distinct CDR3 sequences, approximately 52% seen once. The CDR3 runs 16 residues. Deletions cut 3 bases from V and 0 bases from J, with 12 bases between. Germline V lookup: CDR1 SGDLS, CDR2 YYNGEE. The specimen was blood. The origin of this receptor is a woman aged 80 or older in good health. This rearrangement joins TRBV9 to TRBJ1-4, with D possibly TRBD1 on 5 matching bases. The DNA of the CDR3 is TGTGCCAGCAGCGGAGGGGACCTCTCAACTAATGAAAAACTGTTTTTT. Protein: CASSGGDLSTNEKLFF.